The source of this TCR beta chain is a study of blood T cell repertoires in COVID-19 (dated by TCRdb to about 2020). For the study in its entirety: The collaborator samples originated in the United States, Italy and Spain and spanned the acute and convalescent phases of COVID-19. The samples were drawn from the first 160 participants of the ongoing ImmuneRACE study and from 1,254 subjects provided by 6 global collaborators. HLA class I and class II types, where available, came from metadata supplied by the sample provider rather than from assay-based typing. A de-identified subject ID, COVID-19 status, age in years and sex were almost always included in the sample metadata. A freely available public database, intended as a resource for researchers studying the immune response to SARS-CoV-2, is where the repertoires were released. The material from the prospective study consisted of cDNA or gDNA derived from T cells, B-cell-depleted T cells, or PBMCs. Subjects who had been exposed to COVID-19, were actively infected with it, or had recovered from it provided the deeply sampled blood TCRbeta repertoires that made up the dataset.

Notes on this clone: The target of this receptor is not known. Base qualities are not at hand, and no much larger clone is one base apart.

There are 14 amino acids in the CDR3, from cysteine to phenylalanine inclusive. Only the CDR3 region is kept as DNA, spanning 42 bases read in frame from base 1. Trimming takes 8 bases off V and 7 bases off J; junction bases not matched to a gene: 10. CDR1 LNHDA and CDR2 SQIVND are derived from the germline V gene (reference sequence). The collaborating institutions used their own protocols to collect whole blood in K2EDTA tubes. Collaborator samples were shipped for TCRbeta analysis as frozen whole blood, isolated PBMCs, or DNA extracted from either sample type. What the authors observed across the whole study: The amount of clinical and demographic metadata varied by source and participant and was provided uncurated.

TCRbeta CDR3 regions were amplified from genomic DNA using the immunoSEQ Assay, a bias-controlled multiplex PCR. In the paper's pipeline: Within the assay, amplification of reference gene primers was used to estimate how many nucleated cells each sample contained. To quantify the absolute abundance of each unique TCRbeta CDR3 rearrangement, sequence reads were collapsed and filtered. For each sample, productive Simpson clonality was calculated as the square root of Simpson's diversity index across productive rearrangements. Here the immuneACCESS table is served through TCRdb, limited to in-frame sequences with V and J called. Missing clones are a known gap in these copies; in checked studies unresolved V genes cover under half, and the rest lacks a known reason. That table furnishes V, J and clone size, whereas the DNA furnished D and trimming. The sample includes hundreds of thousands of clones, with about 90% observed a single time. The top ten constitute 0.95% to 1.5% of the sample.

Sequencing input: peripheral blood. The V gene is TRBV19 and the J gene is TRBJ2-1; the junction holds 8 bases that match TRBD2. The source is a man aged 35-49 years with acute or convalescent COVID-19. The CDR3 in this case is CASRKAGEVNEQFF. The sequenced DNA: TGTGCCAGTCGGAAAGCGGGAGAAGTGAATGAGCAGTTCTTC.